Listed here are 9 T cell receptor beta chains from one sample, sequenced in a study of regulatory T cells in long-lasting Graves disease. Time point of the sample: persistent/refractory GD, antithyroid drugs over 5 years with positive TRAb. After RNA was extracted from PBMCs, the TCR library was made from it. With iRepertoire HTBI primers and Arm-PCR of CDR3 regions, TCR beta libraries were built. TCRdb used MiXCR to reprocess the multiplex PCR reads, holding one entry per CDR3 protein. This table holds more than 300,000 distinct CDR3 sequences, around 23% found once. The specimen was peripheral blood mononuclear cells (PBMCs), collected when the disease was refractory, from a patient treated with antithyroid drugs. The origin of the receptors is a woman aged 40 to 49 with Graves disease.

Comments on this clonotype: Possible read error: a much larger clone is one base away. This chain links TRBV28 with TRBJ1-5; 7 bases map to TRBD1. Germline lookup yields CDR1 MDHEN and CDR2 SYDVKM. The length of the CDR3 is 15 residues. Written as DNA, the CDR3 is TGTGCCAGCGGGGGGAGGGGGCTGAACAATCAGCCCCCGCATTTT. Translating it yields CASGGRGLNNQPPHF.

The rearrangement uses TRBV3-1 and TRBJ2-2; 9 bases align to TRBD2. Unmatched junction bases numbered 8, after V lost 6 bases and J lost 6 bases. The germline CDR1 and CDR2 sequences are LGHDT and YNNKEL (reference sequence). The CDR3 consists of 15 residues. CDR3 region: CASSSSGSTPGELFF. The CDR3 DNA sequence: TGTGCCAGCAGTAGTAGCGGGAGTACCCCCGGGGAGCTGTTTTTT.

This clonotype was seen a handful of times. The chain carries TRBV6-1 and TRBJ1-2; 7 positions match TRBD1. Germline lookup yields CDR1 MNHNS and CDR2 SASEGT. The trim removed 5 bases at V and 3 bases at J, leaving 12 bases unmatched. This CDR3 region has 16 residues. The CDR3 DNA reads as TGTGCCAGCAGTACCAAGACAGGGTACGAAGACTATGGCTACACCTTC. Translation gives CASSTKTGYEDYGYTF.

This clonotype was counted many times. V usage is TRBV12-3 or TRBV12-4 and J usage is TRBJ2-6; D is perhaps TRBD2 (5 bases). This CDR3 contains 16 residues. With 6 bases removed from V and 4 bases from J, the gap between germline ends came to 16 bases. CDR3 amino acids: CASRGDQSRGANVLTF. The CDR3 nucleotides read TGTGCCAGCAGGGGAGACCAGAGTCGGGGGGCCAACGTCCTGACTTTC.

This clonotype was recorded at least ten times. The genes are TRBV20-1 and TRBJ2-7; 10 bases line up with TRBD2. The CDR3 contains 14 residues. With V trimmed by 0 bases and J by 3 bases, 2 bases remained unmatched. The germline CDR1 and CDR2 sequences are DFQATT and SNEGSKA (reference sequence). The CDR3 spells CSARESGRVYEQYF. In DNA, the CDR3 is TGCAGTGCTAGAGAGAGCGGGAGGGTCTACGAGCAGTACTTC.

This clonotype was detected only a few times. The chain is built from TRBV20-1 and TRBJ1-1; TRBD1 might be the D (6 bases). CDR3 length: 15 amino acids. Deletions cut 1 base from V and 5 bases from J, with 17 bases between. Germline CDR1 reads DFQATT; CDR2 reads SNEGSKA (reference sequence). The CDR3 nucleotides are TGCAGTGCTAGAGGGGGGACACTTATGGGAACTGAAGCTTTCTTT. Protein product: CSARGGTLMGTEAFF.

The J gene is TRBJ2-7, the V gene TRBV7-9, with D perhaps TRBD1 (6 bases). Trimming shortened V by 3 bases and J by 7 bases, and 19 bases separated the two germline ends. There are 15 residues in the CDR3. Germline V lookup: CDR1 SEHNR, CDR2 FQNEAQ (reference sequence). The CDR3 region has the DNA TGTGCCAGCAGCTTCTCAACAGGGTTTTCAGGAGAGCAGTACTTC. Its translation is CASSFSTGFSGEQYF.

The sample holds one count of this clonotype. V gene TRBV25-1 combines with J gene TRBJ1-1, with a weak D call TRBD1 (5 bases). The CDR3 has 14 residues. The germline gives CDR1 MGHDK, CDR2 SYGVNS. V was pared by 7 bases and J by 3 bases, with 15 bases between. The CDR3 DNA is TGTGCCAGCACGAGGGGATTTGTGGACACTGAAGCTTTCTTT. This translates into CASTRGFVDTEAFF.

This clonotype was detected only a few times. The chain recombines TRBV4-1 with TRBJ1-5; D remains unclear. The CDR3 has 15 amino acids. The germline V and J ends were trimmed by 1 base and 3 bases, with 10 bases remaining between them. Germline values: CDR1 MGHRA, CDR2 YSYEKL. The CDR3 DNA reads TGCGCCAGCAGCCAAGGGGCGGGGAACAATCAGCCCCAGCATTTT. As protein: CASSQGAGNNQPQHF.